The entry below describes one T cell receptor beta chain. The repertoire was sequenced with immunoSEQ multiplex PCR; TCRdb's copy has only in-frame clones and lacks some. The sample consists of about 710,000 clones, 73% of them appearing once. This sample stems from a study of shared clonotypes between healthy human individuals. The V gene lost 3 bases and the J gene lost 7 bases, with 10 bases spanning the gap. Germline CDR1 reads MDHEN; CDR2 reads SYDVKM. CDR3 length: 12 amino acids. The chain employs TRBV28 and TRBJ2-7; the D is unclear. The source material was memory CD4+ T cells sorted from blood. Subset indicated: CD45RA-negative fraction. The receptor was derived from a woman between 25 and 40 years old in good health. This CDR3 reads CASSFEAWEQYF. CDR3 nucleotide sequence: TGTGCCAGCAGTTTCGAAGCGTGGGAGCAGTACTTC.